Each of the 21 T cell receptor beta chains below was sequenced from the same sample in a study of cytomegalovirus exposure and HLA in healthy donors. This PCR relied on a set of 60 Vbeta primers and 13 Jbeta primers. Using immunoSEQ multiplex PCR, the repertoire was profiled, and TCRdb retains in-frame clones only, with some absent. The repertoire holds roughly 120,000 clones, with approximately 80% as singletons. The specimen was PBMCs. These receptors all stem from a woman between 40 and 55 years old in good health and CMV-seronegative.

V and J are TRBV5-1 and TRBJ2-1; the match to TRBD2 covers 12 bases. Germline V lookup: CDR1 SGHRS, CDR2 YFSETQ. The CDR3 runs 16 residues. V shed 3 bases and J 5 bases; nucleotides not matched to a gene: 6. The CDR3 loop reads CASSSRLAGVNNEQFF. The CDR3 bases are TGCGCCAGCAGCTCAAGACTAGCGGGGGTGAACAATGAGCAGTTCTTC.

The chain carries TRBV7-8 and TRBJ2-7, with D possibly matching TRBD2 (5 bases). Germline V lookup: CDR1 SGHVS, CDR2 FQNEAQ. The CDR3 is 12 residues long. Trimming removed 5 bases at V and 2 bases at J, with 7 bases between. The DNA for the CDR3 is TGTGCCAGCAGCAAGACTACCTACGAGCAGTACTTC. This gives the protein CASSKTTYEQYF.

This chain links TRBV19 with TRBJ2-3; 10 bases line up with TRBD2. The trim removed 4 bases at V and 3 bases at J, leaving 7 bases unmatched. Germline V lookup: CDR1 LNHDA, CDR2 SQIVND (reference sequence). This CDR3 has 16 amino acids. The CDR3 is CASSTTTSGLTDTQYF. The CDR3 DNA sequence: TGTGCCAGTAGTACAACGACTAGCGGGTTAACAGATACGCAGTATTTT.

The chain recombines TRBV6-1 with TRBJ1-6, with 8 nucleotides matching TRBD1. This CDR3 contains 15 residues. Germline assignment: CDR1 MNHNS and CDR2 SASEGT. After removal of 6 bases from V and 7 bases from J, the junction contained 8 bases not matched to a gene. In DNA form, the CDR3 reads TGTGCCAGCAGCCGCGGGACAGGAAGAAATTCACCCCTCCACTTT. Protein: CASSRGTGRNSPLHF.

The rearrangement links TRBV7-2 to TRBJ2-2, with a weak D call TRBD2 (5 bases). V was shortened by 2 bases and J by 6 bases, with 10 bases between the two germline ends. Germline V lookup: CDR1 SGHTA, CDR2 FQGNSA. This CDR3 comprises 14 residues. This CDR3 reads CASSLPGSPGELFF. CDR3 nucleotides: TGTGCCAGCAGCTTACCGGGAAGTCCCGGGGAGCTGTTTTTT.

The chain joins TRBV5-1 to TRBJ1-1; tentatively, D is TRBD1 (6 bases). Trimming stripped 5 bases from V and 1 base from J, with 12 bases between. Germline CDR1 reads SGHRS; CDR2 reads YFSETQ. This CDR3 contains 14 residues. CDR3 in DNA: TGCGCCAGCAGTTACCAAGGGGGGAACACTGAAGCTTTCTTT. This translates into CASSYQGGNTEAFF. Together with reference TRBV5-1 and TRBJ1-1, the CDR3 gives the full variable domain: KAGVTQTPRYLIKTRGQQVTLSCSPISGHRSVSWYQQTPGQGLQFLFEYFSETQRNKGNFPGRFSGRQFSNSRSEMNVSTLELGDSALYLCASSYQGGNTEAFFGQGTRLTVV.

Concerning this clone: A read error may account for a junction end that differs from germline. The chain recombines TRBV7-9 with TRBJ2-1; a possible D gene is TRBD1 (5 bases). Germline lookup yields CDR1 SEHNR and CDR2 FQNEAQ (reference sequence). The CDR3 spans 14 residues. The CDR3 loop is CAGSLVAGMGEQFF. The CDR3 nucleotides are TGTGCCGGCAGCTTAGTCGCAGGGATGGGTGAGCAGTTCTTC.

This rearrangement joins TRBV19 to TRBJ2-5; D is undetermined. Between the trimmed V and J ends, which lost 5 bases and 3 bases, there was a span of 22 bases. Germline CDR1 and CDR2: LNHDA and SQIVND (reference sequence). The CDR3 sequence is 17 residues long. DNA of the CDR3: TGTGCCAGTAGTCCATCCCGTTCCGGGTCCAGTAAAGAGACCCAGTACTTC. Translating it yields CASSPSRSGSSKETQYF. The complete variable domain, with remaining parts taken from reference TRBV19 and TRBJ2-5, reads DGGITQSPKYLFRKEGQNVTLSCEQNLNHDAMYWYRQDPGQGLRLIYYSQIVNDFQKGDIAEGYSVSREKKESFPLTVTSAQKNPTAFYLCASSPSRSGSSKETQYFGPGTRLLVL.

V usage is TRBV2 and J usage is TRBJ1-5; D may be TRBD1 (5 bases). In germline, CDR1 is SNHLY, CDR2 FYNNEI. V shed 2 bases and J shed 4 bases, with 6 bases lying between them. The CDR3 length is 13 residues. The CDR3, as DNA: TGTGCCAGCAGTGAACGGGGGAATCAGCCCCAGCATTTT. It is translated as CASSERGNQPQHF. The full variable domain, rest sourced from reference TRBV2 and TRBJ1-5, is EPEVTQTPSHQVTQMGQEVILRCVPISNHLYFYWYRQILGQKVEFLVSFYNNEISEKSEIFDDQFSVERPDGSNFTLKIRSTKLEDSAMYFCASSERGNQPQHFGDGTRLSIL.

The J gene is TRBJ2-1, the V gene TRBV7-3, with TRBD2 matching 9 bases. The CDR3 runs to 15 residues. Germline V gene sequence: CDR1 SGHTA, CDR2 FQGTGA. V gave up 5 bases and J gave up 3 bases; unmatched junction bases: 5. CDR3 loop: CASSLERGVYNEQFF. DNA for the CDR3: TGTGCCAGCAGCCTCGAGCGGGGGGTCTACAATGAGCAGTTCTTC.

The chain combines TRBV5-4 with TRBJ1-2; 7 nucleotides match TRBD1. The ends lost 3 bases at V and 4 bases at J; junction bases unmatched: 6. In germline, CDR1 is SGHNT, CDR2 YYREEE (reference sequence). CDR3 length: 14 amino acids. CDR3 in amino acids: CASSSGQASYGYTF. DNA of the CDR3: TGTGCCAGCAGCTCAGGACAGGCAAGCTATGGCTACACCTTC.

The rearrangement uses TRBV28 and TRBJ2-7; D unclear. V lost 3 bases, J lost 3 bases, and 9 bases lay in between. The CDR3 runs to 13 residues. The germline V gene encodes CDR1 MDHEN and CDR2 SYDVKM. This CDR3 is CASSFRGDYEQYF. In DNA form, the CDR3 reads TGTGCCAGCAGTTTCCGAGGAGACTACGAGCAGTACTTC.

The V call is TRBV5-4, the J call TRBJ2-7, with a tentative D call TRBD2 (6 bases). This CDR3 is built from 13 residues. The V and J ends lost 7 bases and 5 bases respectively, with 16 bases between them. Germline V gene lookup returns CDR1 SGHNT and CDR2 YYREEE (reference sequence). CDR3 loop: CASGSQGGNEQYF. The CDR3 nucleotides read TGTGCCAGCGGAAGTCAAGGCGGGAACGAGCAGTACTTC.

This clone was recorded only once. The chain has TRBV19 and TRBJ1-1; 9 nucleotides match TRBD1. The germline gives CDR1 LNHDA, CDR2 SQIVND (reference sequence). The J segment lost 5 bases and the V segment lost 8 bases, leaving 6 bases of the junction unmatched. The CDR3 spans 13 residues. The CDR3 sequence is CASGDRVWTEAFF. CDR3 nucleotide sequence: TGTGCCAGTGGGGACAGGGTGTGGACTGAAGCTTTCTTT.

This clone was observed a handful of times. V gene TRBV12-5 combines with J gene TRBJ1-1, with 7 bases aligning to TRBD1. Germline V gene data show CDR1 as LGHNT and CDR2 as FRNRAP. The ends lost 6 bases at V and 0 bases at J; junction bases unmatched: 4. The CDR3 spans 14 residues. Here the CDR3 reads CASGGGGMNTEAFF. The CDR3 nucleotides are TGTGCTAGTGGCGGAGGGGGCATGAACACTGAAGCTTTCTTT.

Here the CDR3 DNA reads TGTGCCAGCACTTATTCGGGGGGAACCTACGAGCAGTACTTC. It yields the protein CASTYSGGTYEQYF. The V and J genes are TRBV7-9 and TRBJ2-7; 7 bases are a match to TRBD2. Germline V gives CDR1 SEHNR, CDR2 FQNEAQ (reference sequence). This CDR3 is 14 amino acids long. Unmatched junction bases numbered 8, after V lost 7 bases and J lost 2 bases.

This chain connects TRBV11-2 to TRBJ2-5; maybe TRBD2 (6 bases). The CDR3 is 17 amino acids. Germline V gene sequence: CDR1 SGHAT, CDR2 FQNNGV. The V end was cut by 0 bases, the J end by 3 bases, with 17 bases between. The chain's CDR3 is CASSLDFGSGGEETQYF. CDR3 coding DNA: TGTGCCAGCAGCTTAGATTTCGGTAGCGGAGGTGAAGAGACCCAGTACTTC. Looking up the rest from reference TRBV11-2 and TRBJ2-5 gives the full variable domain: EAGVAQSPRYKIIEKRQSVAFWCNPISGHATLYWYQQILGQGPKLLIQFQNNGVVDDSQLPKDRFSAERLKGVDSTLKIQPAKLEDSAVYLCASSLDFGSGGEETQYFGPGTRLLVL.

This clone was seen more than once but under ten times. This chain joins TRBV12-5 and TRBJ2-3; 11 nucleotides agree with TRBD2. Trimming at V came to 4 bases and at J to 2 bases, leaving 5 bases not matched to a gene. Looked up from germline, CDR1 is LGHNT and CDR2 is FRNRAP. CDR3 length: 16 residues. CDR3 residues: CASGSGTSGNTDTQYF. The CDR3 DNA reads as TGTGCTAGTGGTTCGGGGACTAGCGGAAACACAGATACGCAGTATTTT.

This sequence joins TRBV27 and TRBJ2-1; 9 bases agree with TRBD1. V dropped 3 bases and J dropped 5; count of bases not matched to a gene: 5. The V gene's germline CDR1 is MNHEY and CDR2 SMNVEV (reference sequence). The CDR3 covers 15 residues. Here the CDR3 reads CASSLGDRADNEQFF. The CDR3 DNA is TGTGCCAGCAGTTTGGGGGACAGGGCAGACAATGAGCAGTTCTTC.

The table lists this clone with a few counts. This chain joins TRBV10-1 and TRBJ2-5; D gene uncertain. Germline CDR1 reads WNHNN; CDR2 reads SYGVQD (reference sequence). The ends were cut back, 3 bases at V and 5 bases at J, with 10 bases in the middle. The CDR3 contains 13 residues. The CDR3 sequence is CASSDTEKETQYF. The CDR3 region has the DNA TGCGCCAGCAGTGACACGGAGAAGGAGACCCAGTACTTC.

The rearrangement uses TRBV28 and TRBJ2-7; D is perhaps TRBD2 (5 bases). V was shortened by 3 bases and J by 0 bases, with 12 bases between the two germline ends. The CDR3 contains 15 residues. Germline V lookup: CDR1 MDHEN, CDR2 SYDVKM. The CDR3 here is CASSFPTGSSYEQYF. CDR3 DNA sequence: TGTGCCAGCAGTTTCCCGACGGGAAGCTCCTACGAGCAGTACTTC. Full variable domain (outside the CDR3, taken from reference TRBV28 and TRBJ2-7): DVKVTQSSRYLVKRTGEKVFLECVQDMDHENMFWYRQDPGLGLRLIYFSYDVKMKEKGDIPEGYSVSREKKERFSLILESASTNQTSMYLCASSFPTGSSYEQYFGPGTRLTVT.